The source of this T cell receptor beta chain is a study of shared clonotypes between healthy human individuals. V lost 2 bases, J lost 3 bases, and 6 bases stayed unmatched. The CDR3 totals 15 residues. Germline V gives CDR1 SGHTS, CDR2 YDEGEE. Sequenced by immunoSEQ multiplex PCR; TCRdb stores in-frame clones only, minus some. The table includes 950,000 to 1,100,000 clones, approximately 76% detected once. The chain couples TRBV5-8 to TRBJ2-3; TRBD2 aligns across 7 bases. This clonotype originated in a man between 18 and 35 years old in good health. Sequences were obtained from memory CD4+ T cells sorted from blood. The subset: CD45RA-negative fraction. CDR3 DNA: TGTGCCAGCAGCTTAGCGGGATACTTAACAGATACGCAGTATTTT. This sequence encodes CASSLAGYLTDTQYF. Supplemented by reference TRBV5-8 and TRBJ2-3, the full variable domain reads EAGVTQSPTHLIKTRGQQATLRCSPISGHTSVYWYQQALGLGLQFLLWYDEGEERNRGNFPPRFSGRQFPNYSSELNVNALELEDSALYLCASSLAGYLTDTQYFGPGTRLTVL.